A single sample is the source of the 27 T cell receptor beta chains below, sequenced in a study of response to subunit inactivated influenza vaccine. From the RT-PCR reads, TCRdb called clonotypes with MiXCR, one entry per CDR3 protein. The sample consists of hundreds of thousands of distinct CDR3 sequences, approximately 15% of them appearing once. Sequenced material: PBMCs from blood, taken 14 to 15 days before vaccination. The receptors come from a man aged 45 to 65 who received an inactivated influenza vaccine.

This clonotype was seen more than once but under ten times. V gene TRBV29-1 combines with J gene TRBJ2-7; 10 nucleotides line up with TRBD2. After removal of 6 bases from V and 5 bases from J, the junction contained 7 bases not matched to a gene. The length of the CDR3 is 13 residues. Germline-derived CDR1 and CDR2 are SQVTM and ANQGSEA. The CDR3 reads CSVKWLAGDEQYF. As DNA, the CDR3 is TGCAGCGTAAAGTGGCTAGCGGGAGACGAGCAGTACTTC.

This clonotype occurred a few times. V and J are TRBV6-2 or TRBV6-3 and TRBJ1-1; D gene ambiguous. The CDR3 sequence is 14 residues long. CDR1 MNHEY and CDR2 SVGEGT come from the germline V gene. V shed 2 bases and J shed 1 base, with 8 bases lying between them. The CDR3 is CASSYPGRNTEAFF. DNA for the CDR3: TGTGCCAGCAGTTACCCGGGAAGGAACACTGAAGCTTTCTTT.

This clonotype showed up just a few times. The chain is built from TRBV9 and TRBJ2-1, with D hard to call. Germline V CDR1 and CDR2: SGDLS, YYNGEE. V lost 0 bases, J lost 2 bases, and 9 bases lay in between. The CDR3 spans 15 residues. CDR3 nucleotides: TGTGCCAGCAGCGTAGACGGGTTTGCCTACAATGAGCAGTTCTTC. It translates to CASSVDGFAYNEQFF.

The J gene is TRBJ2-3, the V gene TRBV7-9; TRBD2 matches at 10 bases. Germline V gene sequence: CDR1 SEHNR, CDR2 FQNEAQ (reference sequence). Unmatched junction bases numbered 12, after V lost 4 bases and J lost 5 bases. This CDR3 has 17 amino acids. The CDR3, as DNA: TGTGCCAGCAGCTCCCGGGACCCTAGCGGGGGTAGAGATACGCAGTATTTT. Amino acid sequence: CASSSRDPSGGRDTQYF.

V and J are TRBV4-3 and TRBJ2-3, with no clear D. The CDR3 contains 16 residues. With 4 bases removed from V and 0 bases from J, the gap between germline ends came to 14 bases. Germline V lookup: CDR1 LGHNA, CDR2 YSLEER. The CDR3 sequence is CASSPTIAPSTDTQYF. In DNA, the CDR3 is TGCGCCAGCAGCCCCACCATAGCTCCTAGCACAGATACGCAGTATTTT.

V is TRBV7-9 and J is TRBJ2-7; 9 nucleotides line up with TRBD1. Germline CDR1 SEHNR, CDR2 FQNEAQ (reference sequence). Trimming removed 4 bases from V and 4 bases from J; junction bases left unmatched: 5. The CDR3 has 14 residues. CDR3 amino acids: CASSSTGGRYEQYF. The CDR3 DNA follows: TGTGCCAGCAGCTCGACAGGGGGGCGGTACGAGCAGTACTTC.

This sequence joins TRBV29-1 and TRBJ2-3; no clear D. V gave up 4 bases and J gave up 4 bases, with 12 bases separating them. In germline, CDR1 is SQVTM, CDR2 ANQGSEA. CDR3 length: 13 residues. The CDR3 nucleotides are TGCAGCGTTGCCGCGAGCCTCTCAGATACGCAGTATTTT. This sequence encodes CSVAASLSDTQYF.

This rearrangement joins TRBV4-2 to TRBJ2-1; D assignment may be TRBD1 or TRBD2 (5 bases each). CDR1 and CDR2 (germline): LGHNA, YNFKEQ. CDR3 length equals 14 residues. Deletions cut 8 bases from V and 7 bases from J, with 18 bases between. The DNA of the CDR3 is TGTGCCAGCGCCGGGGCGGGTAAAGAGAATGAGCAGTTCTTC. Protein sequence: CASAGAGKENEQFF.

In its sample, this clonotype was seen many times. CDR3 sequence: CAIGSPDRGIYEQYF. CDR3 nucleotide sequence: TGTGCCATCGGTTCCCCGGACAGGGGGATTTACGAGCAGTACTTC. This rearrangement joins TRBV10-3 to TRBJ2-7, with 10 bases matching TRBD1. The CDR3 loop spans 15 amino acids. With 8 bases clipped from V and 4 bases from J, the junction kept 11 bases outside the gene matches. Germline assignment: CDR1 ENHRY and CDR2 SYGVKD.

The rearrangement joins TRBV7-2 to TRBJ2-5; 7 nucleotides agree with TRBD2. The CDR3 runs to 15 residues. The germline gives CDR1 SGHTA, CDR2 FQGNSA. The ends lost 2 bases at V and 0 bases at J; junction bases unmatched: 3. CDR3 coding DNA: TGTGCCAGCAGCTTATTCGGGACTAACCAAGAGACCCAGTACTTC. Protein product: CASSLFGTNQETQYF. Full variable domain (outside the CDR3, taken from reference TRBV7-2 and TRBJ2-5): GAGVSQSPSNKVTEKGKDVELRCDPISGHTALYWYRQSLGQGLEFLIYFQGNSAPDKSGLPSDRFSAERTGGSVSTLTIQRTQQEDSAVYLCASSLFGTNQETQYFGPGTRLLVL.

This clonotype was recorded many times. The chain employs TRBV5-1 and TRBJ2-3; 8 nucleotides line up with TRBD2. The CDR3 has 15 residues. The V and J ends lost 1 base and 1 base, in that order; junction bases with no gene match: 2. Germline CDR1 reads SGHRS; CDR2 reads YFSETQ. The CDR3 loop is CASSLNGGGTDTQYF. CDR3 coding DNA: TGCGCCAGCAGCTTGAACGGGGGGGGCACAGATACGCAGTATTTT.

The chain couples TRBV5-1 to TRBJ1-2; tentatively, D is TRBD1 (6 bases). The germline V gene encodes CDR1 SGHRS and CDR2 YFSETQ. This CDR3 is 14 amino acids long. The V end was cut by 4 bases, the J end by 2 bases, with 12 bases between. The CDR3 protein is CASSPVGGNYGYTF. The CDR3 DNA is TGCGCCAGCAGCCCTGTAGGGGGAAACTATGGCTACACCTTC.

This clonotype was observed at least ten times. This chain joins TRBV5-1 and TRBJ1-1, with 8 positions matching TRBD1. The CDR3 totals 15 residues. V shed 3 bases, J shed 4 bases, and the junction held 8 bases outside the gene matches. The V gene's germline CDR1 is SGHRS and CDR2 YFSETQ. The CDR3 sequence: CASSSTPDRATEAFF. CDR3 coding DNA: TGCGCCAGCAGCTCTACACCGGACAGGGCCACTGAAGCTTTCTTT.

This clonotype turned up a few times. The chain employs TRBV7-8 and TRBJ1-2, with 7 bases matching TRBD1. The CDR3 is 15 residues long. Germline V lookup: CDR1 SGHVS, CDR2 FQNEAQ. Germline trimming cut 2 bases from V and 0 bases from J; bases unmatched to any gene: 3. CDR3 protein: CASSLRDSTNYGYTF. The CDR3 nucleotides are TGTGCCAGCAGCTTAAGGGACAGCACTAACTATGGCTACACCTTC.

This clonotype was seen ten or more times. V gene TRBV4-1 combines with J gene TRBJ2-1, with 10 bases lining up with TRBD2. The CDR3 spans 16 residues. V gave up 4 bases and J gave up 4 bases; unmatched junction bases: 7. CDR1 is MGHRA, CDR2 YSYEKL, per germline. In nucleotides, the CDR3 is TGCGCCAGCAGCCCCGCCCCAGCGGGGGGGTACAATGAGCAGTTCTTC. Protein sequence: CASSPAPAGGYNEQFF.

This clonotype has a handful of counts. The chain uses TRBV21-1 and TRBJ1-1; TRBD1 is the table's D call and was not checked against the DNA. TRBV21-1 is labeled a pseudogene. The CDR3 runs to 15 residues. The CDR3 region has the DNA TGTGCCAGCAGCCCAAGACAGAACATGAACACTGAAGCTTTCTTT. As protein: CASSPRQNMNTEAFF.

This clonotype has ten or more counts. The chain uses TRBV4-1 and TRBJ2-7; D uncertain. This CDR3 region has 11 residues. V gave up 5 bases and J gave up 0 bases, with 2 bases separating them. Germline assignment: CDR1 MGHRA and CDR2 YSYEKL. CDR3 amino acids: CASSGSYEQYF. The CDR3 DNA reads TGCGCCAGCAGCGGCTCCTACGAGCAGTACTTC.

This clonotype was picked up many times. This sequence joins TRBV4-3 and TRBJ2-3, with a weak D call TRBD1 (5 bases). CDR3 length equals 15 residues. The germline CDR1 and CDR2 sequences are LGHNA and YSLEER. V lost 0 bases to trimming and J lost 4 bases, with 11 bases between them. Written as DNA, the CDR3 is TGCGCCAGCAGCCAAGAGGGTAGGGGTTCAGATACGCAGTATTTT. Its translation: CASSQEGRGSDTQYF.

This clonotype was observed many times. The chain recombines TRBV5-1 with TRBJ1-1, with unresolved D. Deletions cut 0 bases from V and 0 bases from J, with 6 bases between. CDR3 length equals 14 residues. Germline values: CDR1 SGHRS, CDR2 YFSETQ. The CDR3 bases are TGCGCCAGCAGCTTGGGCAGAGTGAACACTGAAGCTTTCTTT. Translation gives CASSLGRVNTEAFF. Full variable domain (remainder filled in from reference TRBV5-1 and TRBJ1-1): KAGVTQTPRYLIKTRGQQVTLSCSPISGHRSVSWYQQTPGQGLQFLFEYFSETQRNKGNFPGRFSGRQFSNSRSEMNVSTLELGDSALYLCASSLGRVNTEAFFGQGTRLTVV.

CDR3 in DNA: TGTGCCAGCAGCTTAACCCCCGGTGGTGACGATACGCAGTATTTT. Translated, it gives CASSLTPGGDDTQYF. The chain joins TRBV7-3 to TRBJ2-3; D unclear. The length of the CDR3 is 15 residues. V dropped 0 bases and J dropped 6 bases, with 13 bases sitting between them. Looked up from germline, CDR1 is SGHTA and CDR2 is FQGTGA.

There are a few counts of this clonotype. This chain uses TRBV12-3 or TRBV12-4 with TRBJ1-1; 9 bases align to TRBD1. The ends lost 2 bases at V and 8 bases at J; junction bases unmatched: 9. The CDR3 sequence is 15 residues long. Written as DNA, the CDR3 is TGTGCCAGCAGTTTAAAGGCCGGACAGGGGACGGAAGCTTTCTTT. Amino acid sequence: CASSLKAGQGTEAFF.

Ten or more counts support this clonotype. The rearrangement joins TRBV20-1 to TRBJ2-7, with TRBD2 identical over 10 bases. CDR1 is DFQATT, CDR2 SNEGSKA, per germline (reference sequence). V lost 7 bases to trimming and J lost 1 base; unmatched junction nucleotides: 13. The CDR3 contains 16 residues. The DNA for the CDR3 is TGCAGTGTTCGGGGAAGCGGGAGGGCCGTGTCCTACGAGCAGTACTTC. This translates into CSVRGSGRAVSYEQYF.

The chain couples TRBV29-1 to TRBJ2-5; possibly TRBD2 for D (6 bases). CDR3 length: 12 amino acids. Germline CDR1 is SQVTM and CDR2 is ANQGSEA. V dropped 4 bases and J dropped 7 bases, with 13 bases sitting between them. This CDR3 reads CSVVSDGGTQYF. In nucleotides, the CDR3 is TGCAGCGTTGTTTCGGACGGGGGGACCCAGTACTTC.

V and J are TRBV6-2 or TRBV6-3 and TRBJ2-2; D is possibly TRBD2 (5 bases). V was pared by 0 bases and J by 5 bases, with 7 bases between. CDR3 length: 14 residues. Looked up from germline, CDR1 is MNHEY and CDR2 is SVGEGT. CDR3 sequence (DNA): TGTGCCAGCAGTTACTCCCGCGGGACCGGGGAGCTGTTTTTT. This gives the protein CASSYSRGTGELFF.

This chain connects TRBV7-2 to TRBJ2-3, with 9 bases matching TRBD2. Germline values: CDR1 SGHTA, CDR2 FQGNSA. The CDR3 spans 15 residues. Losses at the gene ends were 1 base for V and 5 bases for J; bases not matched to a gene: 4. The CDR3 DNA is TGTGCCAGCAGCTTAGGGGGACTAGCAATAGATACGCAGTATTTT. Its protein is CASSLGGLAIDTQYF.

This clonotype was observed a few times. J is TRBJ2-7 and V is TRBV10-3, with TRBD2 as a possible D gene (6 bases). Trimming pared 2 bases from V and 2 bases from J, leaving 10 bases between. Germline assignment: CDR1 ENHRY and CDR2 SYGVKD. CDR3 length equals 14 residues. The CDR3 sequence is CAISEEGGPYEQYF. CDR3 coding DNA: TGTGCCATCAGTGAGGAGGGAGGACCCTACGAGCAGTACTTC.

The V call is TRBV18, the J call TRBJ1-3, with D possibly being TRBD1 (5 bases). Germline CDR1 KGHSH, CDR2 LQKENI. The CDR3 covers 16 residues. Trimming cost V 0 bases and J 0 bases, with 9 bases left between them. Written as DNA, the CDR3 is TGTGCCAGCTCACCACCGGGACTGACCTCTGGAAACACCATATATTTT. Its translation: CASSPPGLTSGNTIYF. The variable domain in full, completed from reference TRBV18 and TRBJ1-3, reads NAGVMQNPRHLVRRRGQEARLRCSPMKGHSHVYWYRQLPEEGLKFMVYLQKENIIDESGMPKERFSAEFPKEGPSILRIQQVVRGDSAAYFCASSPPGLTSGNTIYFGEGSWLTVV.